The 20 T cell receptor beta chains in this list originate from one sample, sequenced in a study of cytomegalovirus exposure and HLA in healthy donors. Sequencing used immunoSEQ multiplex PCR; TCRdb keeps in-frame clones, though not all of them. The sample records 250,000 to 350,000 clones, about nine tenths being singletons. Sequenced sample: PBMCs. The receptors come from a woman younger than 35 in good health and CMV-seronegative.

The V call is TRBV7-2, the J call TRBJ2-7, with 8 bases fitting TRBD2. The CDR3 has 16 residues. The germline CDR1 and CDR2 sequences are SGHTA and FQGNSA. J lost 3 bases, V lost 5 bases, and 12 bases had no gene match. The CDR3 region has the DNA TGTGCCAGCAGCCACACGTCCTTCGGGAGGGTCTACGAGCAGTACTTC. Translated: CASSHTSFGRVYEQYF.

V and J are TRBV28 and TRBJ2-7; TRBD1 agrees at 10 bases. J was trimmed by 2 bases and V by 6 bases; bases with no gene match: 13. The CDR3 covers 17 residues. Germline CDR1 is MDHEN and CDR2 is SYDVKM. CDR3: CASSPVGTGEIAYEQYF. The CDR3 DNA follows: TGTGCCAGCAGCCCCGTCGGGACAGGGGAGATCGCCTACGAGCAGTACTTC. The complete variable domain, with remaining parts taken from reference TRBV28 and TRBJ2-7, reads DVKVTQSSRYLVKRTGEKVFLECVQDMDHENMFWYRQDPGLGLRLIYFSYDVKMKEKGDIPEGYSVSREKKERFSLILESASTNQTSMYLCASSPVGTGEIAYEQYFGPGTRLTVT.

The J gene is TRBJ1-1, the V gene TRBV2; D gene ambiguous. In germline, CDR1 is SNHLY, CDR2 FYNNEI. The CDR3 spans 13 residues. The V end was cut by 6 bases, the J end by 5 bases, with 13 bases between. The CDR3 is CASRLEGITEAFF. CDR3 bases: TGTGCCAGCAGACTGGAGGGAATAACTGAAGCTTTCTTT.

The chain employs TRBV27 and TRBJ2-5, with 9 bases identical to TRBD1. Looked up from germline, CDR1 is MNHEY and CDR2 is SMNVEV (reference sequence). This CDR3 spans 16 amino acids. J was trimmed by 4 bases and V by 6 bases; bases with no gene match: 12. The CDR3 loop is CASRTGTGMQGETQYF. CDR3 DNA: TGTGCCAGCAGGACGGGGACAGGGATGCAAGGAGAGACCCAGTACTTC.

The chain uses TRBV7-2 and TRBJ1-4, with D hard to call. The CDR3 is 13 amino acids. In germline, CDR1 is SGHTA, CDR2 FQGNSA. The V gene lost 3 bases and the J gene lost 7 bases, with 9 bases spanning the gap. In DNA form, the CDR3 reads TGTGCCAGCAGCTTTGGAGTGGGTGAAAAACTGTTTTTT. It translates to CASSFGVGEKLFF.

The chain carries TRBV7-3 and TRBJ2-1, with 11 bases fitting TRBD2. This CDR3 comprises 15 residues. The germline V gene encodes CDR1 SGHTA and CDR2 FQGTGA. With V trimmed by 5 bases and J by 7 bases, 7 bases remained unmatched. CDR3 DNA sequence: TGTGCCAGCAGCCAGAACCTAGCGGGAGGAAATGAGCAGTTCTTC. Its protein is CASSQNLAGGNEQFF.

This CDR3 reads CASRRDGEAFF. CDR3 bases: TGTGCCAGCAGGCGGGACGGTGAAGCTTTCTTT. This chain joins TRBV6-5 and TRBJ1-1; tentative D call: TRBD1 (5 bases). The CDR3 has 11 amino acids. Deletions cut 6 bases from V and 7 bases from J, with 9 bases between. The germline V gene has CDR1 MNHEY and CDR2 SVGAGI.

The chain recombines TRBV11-2 with TRBJ2-5; D call uncertain. The CDR3 extends over 13 amino acids. The V gene lost 0 bases and the J gene lost 5 bases, with 7 bases spanning the gap. Germline assignment: CDR1 SGHAT and CDR2 FQNNGV. Written as DNA, the CDR3 is TGTGCCAGCAGCTTAGAGAGGCGGGAGACCCAGTACTTC. The encoded protein is CASSLERRETQYF.

This clone was recorded a few times. The chain links TRBV9 to TRBJ1-3, with D unresolved. In germline, CDR1 is SGDLS, CDR2 YYNGEE. This CDR3 contains 15 residues. V lost 0 bases, J lost 1 base, and 8 bases lay in between. CDR3 amino acids: CASSVDPSSGNTIYF. As DNA, the CDR3 is TGTGCCAGCAGCGTAGATCCCAGTTCTGGAAACACCATATATTTT.

This clone was seen at least ten times. This chain links TRBV6-1 with TRBJ2-2; TRBD2 matches at 10 bases. V was pared by 6 bases and J by 3 bases, with 1 base of the junction left unmatched. This CDR3 is built from 14 residues. Germline assignment: CDR1 MNHNS and CDR2 SASEGT. The CDR3 sequence: CASSLAGDTGELFF. CDR3 in DNA: TGTGCCAGCAGCCTAGCGGGGGACACCGGGGAGCTGTTTTTT.

The chain combines TRBV5-1 with TRBJ2-2; TRBD1 is a possible D gene (6 bases). CDR3 size: 15 residues. CDR1 is SGHRS, CDR2 YFSETQ, per germline. Trimming shortened V by 4 bases and J by 1 base, and 11 bases separated the two germline ends. The chain's CDR3 is CASSHQQGNTGELFF. CDR3 nucleotides: TGCGCCAGCAGCCACCAACAGGGGAACACCGGGGAGCTGTTTTTT.

J is TRBJ2-5 and V is TRBV18, with 10 bases lining up with TRBD1. The CDR3 loop spans 14 amino acids. The ends lost 3 bases at V and 5 bases at J; junction bases unmatched: 3. Germline values: CDR1 KGHSH, CDR2 LQKENI. CDR3 sequence reads: CASSPGTGAETQYF. CDR3 DNA: TGTGCCAGCTCACCCGGGACAGGGGCCGAGACCCAGTACTTC.

This chain connects TRBV12-5 to TRBJ2-7; TRBD1 matches at 7 bases. Unmatched junction bases numbered 9, after V lost 1 base and J lost 3 bases. Germline CDR1 LGHNT, CDR2 FRNRAP. The CDR3 has 16 amino acids. CDR3 region: CASGLGLQGQNYEQYF. The CDR3 DNA reads as TGTGCTAGTGGTTTGGGACTCCAGGGACAGAACTACGAGCAGTACTTC.

There are a few counts of this clone. The chain couples TRBV10-3 to TRBJ2-7; 8 bases map to TRBD1. CDR3 length: 13 residues. V shed 5 bases and J 5 bases; nucleotides not matched to a gene: 5. CDR1 and CDR2 from the germline V gene are ENHRY and SYGVKD. CDR3: CAISNDRGNEQYF. The CDR3 DNA sequence: TGTGCCATCAGTAACGACAGGGGTAACGAGCAGTACTTC.

The chain links TRBV7-6 to TRBJ2-1; D possibly corresponds to TRBD2 (7 bases). Trimming stripped 5 bases from V and 3 bases from J, with 20 bases between. Germline V gene sequence: CDR1 SGHVS, CDR2 FNYEAQ. This CDR3 contains 17 residues. As DNA, the CDR3 is TGTGCCAGCAGCGACGCAGGGGCCGGGGGGTACTACAATGAGCAGTTCTTC. This sequence encodes CASSDAGAGGYYNEQFF. Supplemented by reference TRBV7-6 and TRBJ2-1, the full variable domain reads GAGVSQSPRYKVTKRGQDVALRCDPISGHVSLYWYRQALGQGPEFLTYFNYEAQQDKSGLPNDRFSAERPEGSISTLTIQRTEQRDSAMYRCASSDAGAGGYYNEQFFGPGTRLTVL.

The chain is built from TRBV9 and TRBJ2-7; TRBD2 matches 9 bases. Unmatched junction bases numbered 10, after V lost 4 bases and J lost 2 bases. The length of the CDR3 is 16 residues. Germline V gene sequence: CDR1 SGDLS, CDR2 YYNGEE. CDR3 region: CASSPSGAGGPYEQYF. The CDR3 DNA is TGTGCCAGCAGCCCAAGCGGGGCGGGAGGGCCCTACGAGCAGTACTTC.

This clone appeared once. The CDR3 DNA is TGCGCCAGCAGCCAAGATCGGGCAGGGGCAAAGCAGTACTTC. Protein product: CASSQDRAGAKQYF. The chain combines TRBV4-3 with TRBJ2-7, with D possibly matching TRBD1 (6 bases). The CDR3 loop spans 14 amino acids. Germline loops: CDR1 LGHNA, CDR2 YSLEER. Trimming took off 0 bases at V and 8 bases at J, with 14 bases between the two ends.

The gene calls are TRBV29-1 and TRBJ1-2; TRBD1 aligns across 10 bases. Germline V gene lookup returns CDR1 SQVTM and CDR2 ANQGSEA. Losses at the gene ends were 7 bases for V and 3 bases for J; bases not matched to a gene: 11. The CDR3 is made up of 15 amino acids. CDR3 nucleotide sequence: TGCAGCGCTCTCCGGGACAGGGGAAGCGACTATGGCTACACCTTC. It encodes CSALRDRGSDYGYTF.

CDR3 amino acids: CASSPAPRGNTDTQYF. Here the CDR3 DNA reads TGTGCCAGCAGCCCAGCCCCCAGGGGAAACACAGATACGCAGTATTTT. This chain uses TRBV7-2 with TRBJ2-3; D might be TRBD1 (6 bases). The CDR3 covers 16 residues. From germline, CDR1 is SGHTA and CDR2 FQGNSA. Deletions cut 5 bases from V and 2 bases from J, with 17 bases between.

The V call is TRBV6-1, the J call TRBJ2-5, with 8 bases lining up with TRBD2. J gave up 2 bases and V 6 bases, and 8 bases lay outside the gene matches. Germline V CDR1 and CDR2: MNHNS, SASEGT. The CDR3 consists of 15 residues. In DNA form, the CDR3 reads TGTGCCAGCAGGGGGGGACTAGAGATTCAAGAGACCCAGTACTTC. Residues: CASRGGLEIQETQYF.